The subject of this entry is one T cell receptor (beta chain). The entry originates in a study of blood T cell repertoires in COVID-19. Generated by immunoSEQ multiplex PCR, the TCRdb table keeps only in-frame clones and is missing some. The sample holds about 240,000 clones, about 85% seen once. The CDR3 sequence is 14 residues long. CDR1 is SGHTA, CDR2 FQGNSA, per germline. V lost 4 bases and J 2 bases, leaving 10 bases between the germline ends. The sample comprised peripheral blood. The clonotype comes from a man in his sixties who had recovered from COVID-19. V gene TRBV7-2 combines with J gene TRBJ2-3; tentatively, D is TRBD2 (6 bases). CDR3 nucleotide sequence: TGTGCCAGCAGCTCTTGGACTAACACAGATACGCAGTATTTT. Translation gives CASSSWTNTDTQYF.